Listed below are T cell receptor beta chains from one sample, sequenced in a study of cytomegalovirus exposure and HLA in healthy donors. Measured with immunoSEQ multiplex PCR; TCRdb has only the in-frame clones, and not every one. The repertoire holds over 150,000 clones, with 80% as singletons. The specimen was PBMCs. The receptors come from a young man in good health and CMV-seropositive. CDR3s include the opening cysteine and the closing phenylalanine or tryptophan. Fields, in order: V gene, J gene, CDR3 protein.

>TRBV19|TRBJ2-1
CASSTSPGLIYNEQFF
>TRBV7-2|TRBJ2-1
CASSLGLGGTGARWRKFF
>TRBV27|TRBJ2-3
CASSPPTSGGKDTQYF
>TRBV30|TRBJ2-1
CAWSDGLDRADEQFF
>TRBV9|TRBJ2-2
CASRAGVYTGELFF
>TRBV7-2|TRBJ2-5
CASQTVNKETQYF
>TRBV7-3|TRBJ2-2
CASSPGGASNTGELFF
>TRBV25-1|TRBJ2-2
CASSDEGASTGELFF
>TRBV6-6|.
CASSYDRQFSYEQYF
>TRBV2|TRBJ2-6
CASRGLLAISGANVLTF
>TRBV7-3|TRBJ2-7
CASSFSGSSNEQYF
>TRBV5-1|.
CASSTPVGGPLGGELFF
>TRBV9|TRBJ2-1
CASSGDRVYNEQFF
>TRBV6-1|TRBJ2-3
CASRSAPSDTQYF
>TRBV19|TRBJ2-5
CASRPQGLSGETQYF
>TRBV5-1|TRBJ2-1
CASSQHGTGQHNEQFF
>TRBV30|TRBJ1-1
CAWSSQGATEAFF
>TRBV6-1|TRBJ1-5
CASRLTGSNQPQHF
>TRBV6-5|TRBJ2-2
CASRRTGTGELFF
>TRBV6-5|TRBJ1-2
CASRRQAIMAGYTF
>TRBV7-3|TRBJ2-3
CASTPLGGLEGTDTQYF
>TRBV6-5|TRBJ2-7
CASRLAGNTIYEQYF
>TRBV29-1|TRBJ2-1
CSVRSGRNEQFF
>TRBV5-4|TRBJ2-7
CASSGVAGGRYEQYF
>TRBV15|TRBJ1-4
CATSRDLSATNEKLFF
>TRBV6-1|TRBJ1-4
CASSSPGQGEKLFF
>TRBV7-6|TRBJ2-6
CASSLSGSGANVLTF
>TRBV7-2|TRBJ1-5
CASSLERGQSQPQHF
>TRBV6-6|TRBJ1-4
CASERAALSNEKLFF
>TRBV7-9|TRBJ1-3
CASSLDPGAGNTIYF
>TRBV2|TRBJ1-4
CASSELTGREKLFF
>TRBV7-9|TRBJ2-1
CASSWTSDNEQFF
>TRBV18|TRBJ2-5
CASSPERETQYF
>TRBV5-1|TRBJ2-7
CASSPQQGGGEQYF
>TRBV5-6|TRBJ2-5
CASTPGGTQETQYF
>TRBV7-3|TRBJ2-3
CASTAAGGPSDTQYF
>TRBV2|TRBJ2-1
CASSGLQDEQFF
>TRBV4-2|TRBJ1-3
CASSQDFGLNGNTIYF
>TRBV6-5|TRBJ1-4
CASSLQATNEKLFF
>TRBV6-5|TRBJ2-7
CASRELAGSSYEQYF
>TRBV29-1|TRBJ2-3
CSGAADTQYF
>TRBV27|TRBJ2-3
CASTGLANLFTDTQYF
>TRBV5-3|TRBJ1-5
CARAPGYSNQPQHF
>TRBV19|TRBJ2-1
CASSRTSGSYNEQFF
>TRBV10-1|TRBJ2-7
CASSLAEASYEQYF
>TRBV18|TRBJ2-3
CASSPPSTDTQYF
>TRBV9|.
CASSVGSKGATGELFF
>TRBV18|TRBJ1-4
CASSPPGQRNEKLFF
>TRBV7-9|TRBJ2-3
CASSETVPGQGGGTDTQYF
>TRBV6-5|TRBJ2-1
CASSYSTGGDEQFF